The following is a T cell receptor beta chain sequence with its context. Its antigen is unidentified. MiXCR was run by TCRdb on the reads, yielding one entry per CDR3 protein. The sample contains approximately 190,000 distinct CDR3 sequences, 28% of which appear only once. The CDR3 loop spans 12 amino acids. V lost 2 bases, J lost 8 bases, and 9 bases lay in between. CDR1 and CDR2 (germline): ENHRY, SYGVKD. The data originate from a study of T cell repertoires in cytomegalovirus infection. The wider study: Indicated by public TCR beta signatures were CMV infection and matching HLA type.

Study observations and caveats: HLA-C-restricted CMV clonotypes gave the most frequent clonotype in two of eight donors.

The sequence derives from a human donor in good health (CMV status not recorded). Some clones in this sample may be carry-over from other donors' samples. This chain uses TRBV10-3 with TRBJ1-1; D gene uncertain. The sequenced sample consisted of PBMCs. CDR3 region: CAISEAVGEAFF. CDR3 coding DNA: TGTGCCATCAGTGAGGCGGTAGGGGAAGCTTTCTTT.